The clone carrying this TCR beta chain was seen a handful of times. Its specificity is not known. Each cDNA molecule carried a unique molecular identifier. One entry per CDR3 protein results from TCRdb running MiXCR on the 5' RACE reads. The table has about 46,000 distinct CDR3 sequences, about 5.3% seen once. The CDR3 contains 13 residues. Trimming took off 4 bases at V and 7 bases at J, with 10 bases between the two ends. Germline CDR1 and CDR2: MNHEY and SVGAGI. This sample was taken from a study of early T cells in non-severe SARS-CoV-2 infection. At the level of the study: Bulk RNA taken from unsorted whole blood was sequenced, leaving chains unpaired. Findings of the study overall: In VDJdb matching, anti-spike CD8 responses were favored while private and CD4 specificities went missing.

V and J are TRBV6-5 and TRBJ2-2; D tentatively reads TRBD1 or TRBD2 (6 bases each). This receptor was taken from an adult who was a healthcare worker with PCR-confirmed SARS-CoV-2 infection or an uninfected control (not recorded which). The sequencing used whole blood, collected at baseline. The DNA for the CDR3 is TGTGCCAGCAGTTTCGGGGGCGGCGGGGAGCTGTTTTTT. It specifies CASSFGGGGELFF.